The 20 T cell receptor beta chains given below trace back to one sample, sequenced in a study of identical twins (dated by TCRdb to 2016 to 2017). The library was built by means of 5' RACE. TCRdb lists the instrument as Illumina HiSeq 2000. Using fastp at Q25 and MiXCR, TCRdb reprocessed the public reads and kept productive beta chains. Each CDR3 protein appears once, grouped with its most common genes and DNA. Counted in this sample were some 100,000 distinct CDR3 sequences; 5.9% of them appeared once. The leading ten clones occupy about an eighth of the sample. Sequencing was carried out using memory T cells sorted from blood. Reading the label with the study, this specimen's cell subset or site is: CD45RO+ enriched T cells. Source of these receptors: a woman in her 50s in good health.

This clonotype appeared many times. The gene calls are TRBV5-5 and TRBJ1-1; 7 nucleotides match TRBD1. This CDR3 comprises 12 residues. CDR1 is SGHKS and CDR2 is YYEKEE in the germline V gene (reference sequence). With 5 bases clipped from V and 9 bases from J, the junction kept 7 bases outside the gene matches. CDR3 amino acids: CASSLDRSQAFF. The CDR3 region has the DNA TGTGCCAGCAGTCTGGACAGGTCCCAAGCTTTCTTT.

This clonotype has a count of ten or more. The chain uses TRBV12-3 or TRBV12-4 and TRBJ1-1, with D unresolved. The length of the CDR3 is 11 residues. With 8 bases removed from V and 5 bases from J, the gap between germline ends came to 9 bases. The CDR3 coding sequence is TGTGCCAGCCGCTATACGACTGAAGCTTTCTTT. Its protein product is CASRYTTEAFF.

This clonotype was seen repeatedly, ten times or more. The chain couples TRBV7-3 to TRBJ2-1; 9 bases match TRBD2. The CDR3 runs to 15 residues. Germline V lookup: CDR1 SGHTA, CDR2 FQGTGA. The V and J ends lost 5 bases and 4 bases, in that order; junction bases with no gene match: 6. CDR3 DNA: TGTGCCAGCAGCCTTTCTAGCGGGGCGTACAATGAGCAGTTCTTC. Protein product: CASSLSSGAYNEQFF.

Many counts were recorded for this clonotype. The chain recombines TRBV7-6 with TRBJ2-1; TRBD1 is a possible D gene (6 bases). Germline loops: CDR1 SGHVS, CDR2 FNYEAQ. The CDR3 totals 15 residues. Between the trimmed V and J ends, which lost 5 bases and 6 bases, there was a span of 17 bases. CDR3 loop: CASSPWAGARNEQFF. The CDR3 DNA is TGTGCCAGCAGCCCCTGGGCAGGGGCGCGCAATGAGCAGTTCTTC.

This clonotype was observed at least ten times. J is TRBJ2-7 and V is TRBV3-1, with TRBD1 identical over 7 bases. This CDR3 spans 18 amino acids. Trimming removed 2 bases from V and 1 base from J; junction bases left unmatched: 14. Germline V gives CDR1 LGHDT, CDR2 YNNKEL (reference sequence). CDR3 sequence (DNA): TGTGCCAGCAGCCAATCGCTCCAGGGGGAAGCCAGGTCCTACGAGCAGTACTTC. Translation: CASSQSLQGEARSYEQYF.

The V and J genes are TRBV12-3 or TRBV12-4 and TRBJ2-1; tentatively, D is TRBD2 (6 bases). V shed 8 bases and J shed 3 bases, with 20 bases lying between them. There are 16 residues in the CDR3. The DNA for the CDR3 is TGTGCCAGCGGGAAAAAGGAGGGACCTCGCTACAATGAGCAGTTCTTC. This codes for CASGKKEGPRYNEQFF.

There are many counts of this clonotype. V and J are TRBV4-2 and TRBJ2-7; 12 nucleotides line up with TRBD2. V lost 0 bases, J lost 4 bases, and 19 bases stayed unmatched. The CDR3 consists of 21 residues. The germline CDR1 and CDR2 sequences are LGHNA and YNFKEQ. The CDR3 reads CASSQDLRLAGVGGVGYEQYF. The CDR3 DNA follows: TGTGCCAGCAGCCAAGACTTGAGACTAGCGGGAGTAGGGGGTGTTGGGTACGAGCAGTACTTC.

This clonotype was picked up many times. The rearrangement links TRBV5-1 to TRBJ2-5; D not certain. This CDR3 has 12 residues. Germline lookup yields CDR1 SGHRS and CDR2 YFSETQ. V was shortened by 0 bases and J by 5 bases, with 5 bases between the two germline ends. The CDR3 DNA follows: TGCGCCAGCAGCTTGGCCCTGGAGACCCAGTACTTC. Its translation is CASSLALETQYF. Supplemented by reference TRBV5-1 and TRBJ2-5, the full variable domain reads KAGVTQTPRYLIKTRGQQVTLSCSPISGHRSVSWYQQTPGQGLQFLFEYFSETQRNKGNFPGRFSGRQFSNSRSEMNVSTLELGDSALYLCASSLALETQYFGPGTRLLVL.

The table lists this clonotype with a few counts. The chain recombines TRBV20-1 with TRBJ2-5; D is unresolved. Germline CDR1 and CDR2: DFQATT and SNEGSKA (reference sequence). The CDR3 totals 12 residues. Trimming removed 3 bases from V and 5 bases from J, with 10 bases in between. The CDR3 coding sequence is TGCAGTGCTAGGGGCGTTGATGAGACCCAGTACTTC. Protein sequence: CSARGVDETQYF.

The V gene is TRBV18, the J gene TRBJ1-1, with unresolved D. Germline CDR1 KGHSH, CDR2 LQKENI. Trimming took 2 bases from V and 1 from J, leaving 8 bases between them. The CDR3 is 14 amino acids. The CDR3: CASSPAGENTEAFF. The CDR3 DNA is TGTGCCAGCTCACCAGCGGGAGAGAACACTGAAGCTTTCTTT.

The table lists this clonotype with many counts. The chain combines TRBV4-1 with TRBJ1-4; D gene ambiguous. Trimming took off 3 bases at V and 7 bases at J, with 12 bases between the two ends. CDR1 and CDR2 (germline): MGHRA, YSYEKL. The CDR3 length is 14 residues. CDR3 loop: CASSQPPGFEKLFF. The DNA of the CDR3 is TGCGCCAGCAGCCAGCCGCCGGGGTTTGAAAAACTGTTTTTT.

This clonotype was counted many times. The chain links TRBV12-3 or TRBV12-4 to TRBJ2-7, with TRBD1 as a possible D gene (5 bases). Between the trimmed V and J ends, which lost 3 bases and 6 bases, there was a span of 21 bases. The CDR3 has 16 residues. The CDR3 sequence: CASSLGPLGARPEQYF. The CDR3 nucleotides read TGTGCCAGCAGTTTGGGGCCCCTAGGGGCGCGACCCGAGCAGTACTTC.

This clonotype was observed at least ten times. V usage is TRBV15 and J usage is TRBJ2-2; D may be TRBD2 (5 bases). Trimming removed 1 base from V and 6 bases from J, with 12 bases in between. This CDR3 is 15 amino acids long. CDR1 and CDR2 from the germline V gene are LNHNV and YYDKDF (reference sequence). The CDR3 protein is CATSRVPSFSGELFF. CDR3 in DNA: TGTGCCACCAGCAGAGTGCCTAGCTTTTCCGGGGAGCTGTTTTTT.

This clonotype was detected a few times. The chain uses TRBV6-5 and TRBJ2-7; 7 bases are a match to TRBD2. This CDR3 region has 18 residues. With 4 bases clipped from V and 6 bases from J, the junction kept 21 bases outside the gene matches. Germline V gene sequence: CDR1 MNHEY, CDR2 SVGAGI. The CDR3 coding sequence is TGTGCCAGCAGTTCCACGGATAACTTCGGGAGGTTTACTAGCGAGCAGTACGTC. Its translation is CASSSTDNFGRFTSEQYV.

This clonotype appeared many times. The chain is built from TRBV7-8 and TRBJ2-1; TRBD2 matches 8 bases. There are 15 residues in the CDR3. The ends lost 0 bases at V and 5 bases at J; junction bases unmatched: 3. The V gene's germline CDR1 is SGHVS and CDR2 FQNEAQ. CDR3 protein: CASSLASLADNEQFF. The DNA for the CDR3 is TGTGCCAGCAGCTTAGCGTCACTAGCGGACAATGAGCAGTTCTTC.

This clonotype was seen a few times. Written as DNA, the CDR3 is TGTGCCAGCAGTTACTCTCGCGGGGAGCTGTTTTTT. Protein sequence: CASSYSRGELFF. The gene calls are TRBV6-5 and TRBJ2-2; D is uncertain. The germline CDR1 and CDR2 sequences are MNHEY and SVGAGI. Trimming took off 0 bases at V and 7 bases at J, with 3 bases between the two ends. There are 12 residues in the CDR3.

This clonotype occurred a few times. The chain links TRBV27 to TRBJ2-3; no clear D. The V end was cut by 0 bases, the J end by 5 bases, with 9 bases between. Germline V gene lookup returns CDR1 MNHEY and CDR2 SMNVEV (reference sequence). The CDR3 is 14 residues long. Written as DNA, the CDR3 is TGTGCCAGCAGTTTATCGGTGTTCGGAGATACGCAGTATTTT. It is translated as CASSLSVFGDTQYF.

In this sample, this clonotype turned up a few times. The chain couples TRBV20-1 to TRBJ2-7; 7 bases line up with TRBD2. Germline lookup yields CDR1 DFQATT and CDR2 SNEGSKA (reference sequence). The CDR3 contains 14 residues. Trimming removed 1 base from V and 2 bases from J; junction bases left unmatched: 5. DNA of the CDR3: TGCAGTGCTAGAGTAGGGACTACTACCTACGAGCAGTACGTC. The encoded protein is CSARVGTTTYEQYV.

This clonotype was counted ten times or more. V usage is TRBV6-1 and J usage is TRBJ2-1; D call uncertain. V dropped 2 bases and J dropped 8 bases, with 4 bases sitting between them. Germline V gene lookup returns CDR1 MNHNS and CDR2 SASEGT. The CDR3 length is 11 residues. CDR3 loop: CASSENHEQFF. CDR3 in DNA: TGTGCCAGCAGTGAAAATCATGAGCAGTTCTTC.

Remarks on this clonotype: A much larger clone lies a single base off, so this may be a read error. The chain links TRBV12-3 or TRBV12-4 to TRBJ2-1; 9 bases are shared with TRBD2. The V segment lost 7 bases and the J segment 5 bases; nucleotides outside the gene matches: 12. This CDR3 spans 16 amino acids. The CDR3 is CASTVGLAGPHNEQFF. CDR3 sequence (DNA): TGTGCCAGCACTGTAGGGCTAGCGGGACCACACAATGAGCAGTTCTTC.